This TCR beta chain was retrieved from a study of T cell clonality in common variable immunodeficiency. The CDR3 totals 11 residues. V lost 5 bases to trimming and J lost 9 bases, with 8 bases between them. Germline CDR1 reads SEHNR; CDR2 reads FQNEAQ (reference sequence). Of CVID subjects, 15 were female and 29 male, mean age roughly 40. This clone was detected a few times. The antigen is unknown. With the read ending 3 residues before the CDR3 end, the germline J gene is used to fill in that end. Measured with immunoSEQ multiplex PCR; TCRdb has only the in-frame clones, and not every one. Observed are over 15,000 clones, no singletons, with the top ten taking 13% to 15%. Study results and limitations: Shared TCRbeta clones were fewer between CVID subjects than controls. Fewer deletions and N-nucleotide insertions were reportedly seen in common variable immunodeficiency TCR beta sequences.

Specimen: peripheral blood mononuclear cells. V is TRBV7-9 and J is TRBJ2-1; no clear D gene. The receptor was derived from a human donor with common variable immunodeficiency. The DNA read from the CDR3 is TGTGCCAGCAGCCCCTCGGGTGAG. It yields the protein CASSPSGE. The CDR3 as a whole reads CASSPSGEQFF. The full variable domain, its missing parts supplied by reference TRBV7-9 and TRBJ2-1, is DTGVSQNPRHKITKRGQNVTFRCDPISEHNRLYWYRQTLGQGPEFLTYFQNEAQLEKSRLLSDRFSAERPKGSFSTLEIQRTEQGDSAMYLCASSPSGEQFFGPGTRLTVL.